This TCR beta chain was captured by sequencing in a study of T cell responses to AZD1222 COVID-19 vaccine. Study findings and constraints: Donors were mostly white British, more females; clonal diversity possibly underestimated. Sampling captured repertoires only after the peak T cell response. Breadth and depth of Spike-specific TCRs rose after two AZD1222 doses.

This clone has only one observation. What it binds is not known. Clones were read by immunoSEQ multiplex PCR, and TCRdb kept only the in-frame ones, dropping some. The table includes over 95,000 clones, roughly 88% detected once. The CDR3 has 14 amino acids. Germline loops: CDR1 LNHDA, CDR2 SQIVND (reference sequence). With V trimmed by 7 bases and J by 0 bases, 5 bases remained unmatched. Source: peripheral blood, taken 28 days after the second AZD1222 dose. The TCR was taken from an adult who received the AZD1222 COVID-19 vaccine. The chain combines TRBV19 with TRBJ1-1; 7 bases fit TRBD1. The CDR3, as DNA: TGTGCCAGTACCCCGACAGGGTTGAACACTGAAGCTTTCTTT. Translation: CASTPTGLNTEAFF.